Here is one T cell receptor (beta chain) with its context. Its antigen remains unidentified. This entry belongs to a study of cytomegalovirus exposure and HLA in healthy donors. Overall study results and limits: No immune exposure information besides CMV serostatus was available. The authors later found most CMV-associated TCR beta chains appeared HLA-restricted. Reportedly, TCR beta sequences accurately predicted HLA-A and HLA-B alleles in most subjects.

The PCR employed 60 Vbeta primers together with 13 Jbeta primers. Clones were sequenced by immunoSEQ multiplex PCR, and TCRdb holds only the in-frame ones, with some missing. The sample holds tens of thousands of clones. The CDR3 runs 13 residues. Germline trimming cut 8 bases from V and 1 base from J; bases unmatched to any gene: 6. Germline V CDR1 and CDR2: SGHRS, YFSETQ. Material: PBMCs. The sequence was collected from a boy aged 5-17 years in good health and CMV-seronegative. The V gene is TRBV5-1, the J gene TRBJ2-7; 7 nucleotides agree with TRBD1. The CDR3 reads CASKIQGSYEQYF. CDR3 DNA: TGCGCCAGTAAAATACAGGGGTCCTACGAGCAGTACTTC.